This T cell receptor (beta chain) came from a study of type 1 regulatory T cells. Germline trimming cut 5 bases from V and 4 bases from J; bases unmatched to any gene: 11. The length of the CDR3 is 16 residues. Germline lookup yields CDR1 SGHRS and CDR2 YFSETQ. This clonotype was detected many times. Its cognate antigen is unknown. From the reads, TCRdb called clonotypes with MiXCR, one entry per CDR3 protein. Of about 42,000 distinct CDR3 sequences in the sample, approximately 12% were seen once. Material: cultured non-Tr1 T cells, either the whole culture or a sorted T cell fraction (not recorded which). J is TRBJ2-1 and V is TRBV5-1; 8 bases are shared with TRBD2. The sequence was obtained from a human donor in good health. The CDR3 spells CASSLLGGRNYNEQFF. CDR3 DNA: TGCGCCAGCAGTCTCTTGGGCGGGAGGAATTACAATGAGCAGTTCTTC.